Each of the 27 T cell receptor beta chains below was sequenced from the same sample in a study of radiation and T cells in renal cell carcinoma (dated by TCRdb to the early 2020s). The sample's time point label is to be understood as: blood 2 weeks post-SBRT. In light of the paper, this sample's treatment or condition label describes: 15 Gy SBRT to primary tumor, nephrectomy 4 weeks later. The library relied on the immunoSEQ multiplex PCR assay. As stored in TCRdb, this immuneACCESS dataset retains in-frame rearrangements with V and J assigned. A fraction of the clones does not appear; measured against another copy, unresolved V genes explain less than half of the discrepancy, and the remainder lacks a known reason. The sample includes about 130,000 clones, with 88% observed a single time. Over 4.5% of the sample comes from the top ten. The sample here was blood, taken from a patient whose treatment included radiotherapy and nephrectomy. These receptors were taken from a woman aged 70 to 79 with renal cell carcinoma.

The genes are TRBV29-1 and TRBJ2-5; tentative D call: TRBD2 (5 bases). V shed 6 bases and J shed 4 bases, with 15 bases lying between them. The germline CDR1 and CDR2 sequences are SQVTM and ANQGSEA. CDR3 size: 13 residues. The CDR3: CSVVNLAAETQYF. The DNA of the CDR3 is TGCAGCGTCGTAAACCTAGCCGCAGAGACCCAGTACTTC.

This CDR3 reads CASSEWGTGVEQYF. CDR3 sequence (DNA): TGTGCCAGCAGTGAATGGGGGACAGGGGTCGAGCAGTACTTC. This chain joins TRBV2 and TRBJ2-5, with 10 bases lining up with TRBD1. The J call is in doubt because the DNA end fits TRBJ2-7 better. The germline gives CDR1 SNHLY, CDR2 FYNNEI. This CDR3 contains 14 residues.

This chain connects TRBV5-6 to TRBJ1-1; 9 bases align to TRBD1. The CDR3 is made up of 16 amino acids. J lost 3 bases, V lost 0 bases, and 6 bases had no gene match. Germline V gene sequence: CDR1 SGHDT, CDR2 YYEEEE. DNA for the CDR3: TGTGCCAGCAGCTTGGATACAGGGGGCTCTTACACTGAAGCTTTCTTT. Translation: CASSLDTGGSYTEAFF. Full variable domain (rest looked up from reference TRBV5-6 and TRBJ1-1): DAGVTQSPTHLIKTRGQQVTLRCSPKSGHDTVSWYQQALGQGPQFIFQYYEEEERQRGNFPDRFSGHQFPNYSSELNVNALLLGDSALYLCASSLDTGGSYTEAFFGQGTRLTVV.

This chain uses TRBV6-1 with TRBJ1-3, with D unresolved. The CDR3 spans 13 residues. The V end lost 6 bases, the J end lost 0 bases, and 6 bases lay between the germline ends. Per the germline V gene, CDR1 is MNHNS and CDR2 is SASEGT. CDR3 bases: TGTGCCAGCAGGAGGTACTCTGGAAACACCATATATTTT. Translated: CASRRYSGNTIYF.

V usage is TRBV4-3 and J usage is TRBJ2-3; D not certain. This CDR3 has 17 amino acids. V shed 1 base and J shed 1 base, with 15 bases lying between them. Germline values: CDR1 LGHNA, CDR2 YSLEER. The CDR3 nucleotides read TGCGCCAGCAGCCAAGGTGTTAGCTCGATTGGCACAGATACGCAGTATTTT. Residues: CASSQGVSSIGTDTQYF.

This clone was observed a single time. The chain uses TRBV30 and TRBJ1-5, with D possibly matching TRBD1 (6 bases). Germline CDR1 and CDR2: GTSNPN and SVGIG (reference sequence). This CDR3 is 14 amino acids long. V shed 1 base and J shed 3 bases, with 10 bases lying between them. Here the CDR3 DNA reads TGTGCCTGGAGTGGCAGGACAGTCAATCAGCCCCAGCATTTT. Its protein product is CAWSGRTVNQPQHF.

This clone was picked up one time. Germline is not matched at one junction end, which may reflect a read error. This chain links TRBV7-7 with TRBJ2-1; 10 positions agree with TRBD2. The CDR3 consists of 14 residues. The V gene's germline CDR1 is SSHAT and CDR2 FNYEAQ (reference sequence). The CDR3 coding sequence is TGTGCTAGCAGCCAGAGCGGGGGGGCTTATGAGCAGTTCTTC. It yields the protein CASSQSGGAYEQFF.

The chain is built from TRBV5-4 and TRBJ1-2; 11 bases are shared with TRBD1. The CDR3 consists of 17 residues. Germline assignment: CDR1 SGHNT and CDR2 YYREEE (reference sequence). Trimming removed 4 bases from V and 4 bases from J; junction bases left unmatched: 12. The CDR3 spells CASSTGGQGAGSYGYTF. CDR3 DNA: TGTGCCAGCAGCACTGGAGGACAGGGGGCTGGGAGCTATGGCTACACCTTC. Full variable domain (rest looked up from reference TRBV5-4 and TRBJ1-2): ETGVTQSPTHLIKTRGQQVTLRCSSQSGHNTVSWYQQALGQGPQFIFQYYREEENGRGNFPPRFSGLQFPNYSSELNVNALELDDSALYLCASSTGGQGAGSYGYTFGSGTRLTVV.

The chain combines TRBV15 with TRBJ2-7; no clear D. Deletions cut 0 bases from V and 3 bases from J, with 9 bases between. Germline assignment: CDR1 LNHNV and CDR2 YYDKDF (reference sequence). The CDR3 is 14 residues long. The DNA for the CDR3 is TGTGCCACCAGCAGAGATTTAACGGACTACGAGCAGTACTTC. This sequence encodes CATSRDLTDYEQYF.

The CDR3 sequence: CASSSDRSVEAFF. The CDR3 nucleotides are TGTGCCAGCAGTTCGGACAGGTCGGTTGAAGCTTTCTTT. This chain links TRBV2 with TRBJ1-1; 7 nucleotides match TRBD1. This CDR3 is built from 13 residues. Germline trimming cut 5 bases from V and 7 bases from J; bases unmatched to any gene: 7. Germline CDR1 and CDR2: SNHLY and FYNNEI.

This rearrangement joins TRBV5-4 to TRBJ2-1; possibly TRBD2 for D (7 bases). Germline assignment: CDR1 SGHNT and CDR2 YYREEE (reference sequence). Trimming stripped 0 bases from V and 4 bases from J, with 11 bases between. The CDR3 is 15 amino acids. CDR3 region: CASSLARGGYNEQFF. The CDR3 nucleotides are TGTGCCAGCAGCTTGGCGAGGGGGGGGTACAATGAGCAGTTCTTC.

This clone was picked up one time. This chain links TRBV6-6 with TRBJ1-5, with D tentatively TRBD1 (6 bases). CDR1 and CDR2 from the germline V gene are MNHNY and SVGAGI (reference sequence). This CDR3 has 16 amino acids. Trimming stripped 5 bases from V and 0 bases from J, with 14 bases between. The CDR3 nucleotides are TGTGCCAGCAGTACCTCCGACAGGCCTAGCAATCAGCCCCAGCATTTT. This encodes CASSTSDRPSNQPQHF.

The chain has TRBV6-1 and TRBJ1-2; D is perhaps TRBD1 (6 bases). This CDR3 is 14 amino acids long. Per germline, CDR1 MNHNS and CDR2 SASEGT. With 2 bases removed from V and 8 bases from J, the gap between germline ends came to 15 bases. CDR3 coding DNA: TGTGCCAGCAGTGAAAGGTCGGGGGCGCGGGGCTACACCTTC. Its protein is CASSERSGARGYTF.

CDR3 loop: CASSEQLGMKFYEQYF. CDR3 in DNA: TGCGCCAGCAGTGAGCAGTTGGGGATGAAATTCTACGAGCAGTACTTC. This sequence joins TRBV10-2 and TRBJ2-7; D gene unclear. The CDR3 covers 16 residues. Looked up from germline, CDR1 is WSHSY and CDR2 is SAAADI. Trimming took 2 bases from V and 3 from J, leaving 17 bases between them.

The rearrangement uses TRBV10-1 and TRBJ2-2, with D hard to call. The ends were cut back, 7 bases at V and 2 bases at J, with 17 bases in the middle. Per the germline V gene, CDR1 is WNHNN and CDR2 is SYGVQD (reference sequence). The CDR3 has 16 amino acids. CDR3 loop: CASKSTDVINTGELFF. In nucleotides, the CDR3 is TGCGCCAGCAAGAGCACGGACGTCATAAACACCGGGGAGCTGTTTTTT.

This clone was recorded only once. The chain is built from TRBV11-1 and TRBJ2-7; D call uncertain. The CDR3 covers 14 residues. Germline assignment: CDR1 SGHAT and CDR2 FQDESV (reference sequence). The V gene lost 3 bases and the J gene lost 3 bases, with 12 bases spanning the gap. Written as DNA, the CDR3 is TGTGCCAGCAGCTTGAGTGGTAGTTACTACGAGCAGTACTTC. Translation: CASSLSGSYYEQYF.

The chain combines TRBV5-4 with TRBJ2-3; TRBD2 aligns across 10 bases. Germline trimming cut 0 bases from V and 9 bases from J; bases unmatched to any gene: 13. This CDR3 comprises 17 residues. CDR1 is SGHNT, CDR2 YYREEE, per germline (reference sequence). The chain's CDR3 is CASSLGSSGGHVGTQYF. The CDR3 nucleotides read TGTGCCAGCAGCTTGGGGTCTAGCGGGGGTCACGTAGGGACGCAGTATTTT.

The rearrangement uses TRBV11-3 and TRBJ2-7; 7 bases align to TRBD2. Looked up from germline, CDR1 is SGHNT and CDR2 is YENEEA. This CDR3 contains 17 residues. The V and J ends lost 1 base and 1 base, in that order; junction bases with no gene match: 10. This CDR3 reads CASSLGRRGIYSYEQYF. CDR3 nucleotides: TGTGCCAGCAGCTTAGGCCGGCGGGGGATTTATTCCTACGAGCAGTACTTC. The complete variable domain, with remaining parts taken from reference TRBV11-3 and TRBJ2-7, reads EAGVVQSPRYKIIEKKQPVAFWCNPISGHNTLYWYLQNLGQGPELLIRYENEEAVDDSQLPKDRFSAERLKGVDSTLKIQPAELGDSAVYLCASSLGRRGIYSYEQYFGPGTRLTVT.

This clone appeared a single time. The V gene is TRBV29-1, the J gene TRBJ2-3; D might be TRBD2 (6 bases). V shed 4 bases and J shed 0 bases, with 11 bases lying between them. The germline V gene encodes CDR1 SQVTM and CDR2 ANQGSEA. The CDR3 extends over 14 amino acids. CDR3 coding DNA: TGCAGCGTTGGTATGCGGGGTAGCACAGATACGCAGTATTTT. Encoded protein: CSVGMRGSTDTQYF.

This sequence joins TRBV5-4 and TRBJ1-4; 8 bases are a match to TRBD1. The V segment lost 1 base and the J segment 0 bases; nucleotides outside the gene matches: 2. CDR3 length: 16 amino acids. The V gene's germline CDR1 is SGHNT and CDR2 YYREEE (reference sequence). The CDR3 here is CASSLRDRSTNEKLFF. In DNA form, the CDR3 reads TGTGCCAGCAGCTTGAGGGACAGGTCAACTAATGAAAAACTGTTTTTT. The full variable domain, rest sourced from reference TRBV5-4 and TRBJ1-4, is ETGVTQSPTHLIKTRGQQVTLRCSSQSGHNTVSWYQQALGQGPQFIFQYYREEENGRGNFPPRFSGLQFPNYSSELNVNALELDDSALYLCASSLRDRSTNEKLFFGSGTQLSVL.

J is TRBJ2-5 and V is TRBV30; TRBD1 matches at 9 bases. Germline assignment: CDR1 GTSNPN and CDR2 SVGIG (reference sequence). The CDR3 runs 13 residues. V shed 1 base, J shed 3 bases, and the junction held 0 bases outside the gene matches. The CDR3 here is CAWSGTGEETQYF. The DNA for the CDR3 is TGTGCCTGGAGTGGGACAGGGGAAGAGACCCAGTACTTC.

This chain links TRBV29-1 with TRBJ2-3, with 7 bases aligning to TRBD2. V shed 5 bases, J shed 4 bases, and the junction held 6 bases outside the gene matches. The CDR3 runs to 13 residues. The V gene's germline CDR1 is SQVTM and CDR2 ANQGSEA. The CDR3 sequence is CSVPWGGPDTQYF. The CDR3, as DNA: TGCAGCGTTCCGTGGGGGGGACCAGATACGCAGTATTTT.

V and J are TRBV4-2 and TRBJ2-1; D gene ambiguous. In germline, CDR1 is LGHNA, CDR2 YNFKEQ. The V end lost 4 bases, the J end lost 8 bases, and 12 bases lay between the germline ends. The CDR3 totals 13 residues. The CDR3: CASSRVDKDEQFF. The CDR3 DNA reads TGTGCCAGCAGCCGAGTGGATAAAGATGAGCAGTTCTTC.

This clone was seen only a few times. The chain has TRBV6-6 and TRBJ2-1; TRBD2 matches at 7 bases. After removal of 6 bases from V and 5 bases from J, the junction contained 10 bases not matched to a gene. Germline V gives CDR1 MNHNY, CDR2 SVGAGI (reference sequence). The CDR3 is made up of 15 amino acids. Here the CDR3 reads CASRGWGLSDNEQFF. DNA of the CDR3: TGTGCCAGCAGGGGGTGGGGACTATCCGACAATGAGCAGTTCTTC.

The V and J genes are TRBV18 and TRBJ1-1; D gene unclear. The CDR3 consists of 13 residues. Germline CDR1 and CDR2: KGHSH and LQKENI. The V end lost 2 bases, the J end lost 5 bases, and 9 bases lay between the germline ends. The CDR3 loop is CASSPAGRTEAFF. In nucleotides, the CDR3 is TGTGCCAGCTCACCAGCGGGGAGGACTGAAGCTTTCTTT. The entire variable domain, with the rest obtained from reference TRBV18 and TRBJ1-1, is as follows: NAGVMQNPRHLVRRRGQEARLRCSPMKGHSHVYWYRQLPEEGLKFMVYLQKENIIDESGMPKERFSAEFPKEGPSILRIQQVVRGDSAAYFCASSPAGRTEAFFGQGTRLTVV.

The chain employs TRBV28 and TRBJ1-2; D is undetermined. Germline CDR1 reads MDHEN; CDR2 reads SYDVKM. The V end lost 10 bases, the J end lost 0 bases, and 15 bases lay between the germline ends. This CDR3 has 14 amino acids. The CDR3 protein is CAIGPPGPNYGYTF. CDR3 coding DNA: TGTGCCATCGGTCCCCCCGGTCCTAACTATGGCTACACCTTC.

The V and J genes are TRBV2 and TRBJ2-7; 11 bases align to TRBD2. Trimming cost V 2 bases and J 2 bases; bases outside gene matches: 2. The CDR3 has 15 amino acids. Looked up from germline, CDR1 is SNHLY and CDR2 is FYNNEI. The CDR3 DNA reads TGTGCCAGCAGTGAAACACTAGCGGGGGCCTACGAGCAGTACTTC. It yields the protein CASSETLAGAYEQYF.